This record looks at one T cell receptor (beta chain) sequence and its context. The specificity of this receptor is unknown. It has no much larger one-base neighbor in the sample; base qualities were not kept. The CDR3 regions of human TCRbeta chains were analyzed by immunosequencing. As for how the authors treated the data: Repertoire TCRs were checked for matches against a reference library of SARS-CoV-2-specific TCRs that had been generated using the MIRA antigen-specificity platform. Breadth meant the fraction of unique TCRs that were SARS-CoV-2-associated, whereas depth meant the fraction of total T cells that were SARS-CoV-2-associated. Each spike-specific TCR was assigned to its reactive spike region and to a CD4 or CD8 class using the MIRA data. Log10-transformed breadth and depth values were compared by one-way ANOVA with Sidak's multiple comparisons tests. TCRdb provides this immuneACCESS table in a form limited to in-frame rearrangements. Some clones are lacking; in checked studies, under half of them reflect an unresolved V gene, and why the rest are absent is not known. V, J and clone size were drawn from that table, and D and trimming were deduced from the DNA. For this sample the table gives 40,000 to 55,000 clones, of which 80% to 90% were detected only once. Of the sample, 1.1% is held by the ten largest clones.

The data belong to a study of T cell responses to AZD1222 COVID-19 vaccine (dated by TCRdb to the early 2020s). Context from the whole study: TCR sequencing was performed for more than 230 trial participants, of whom about 210 were given two doses of AZD1222 and around 25 were given two doses of MenACWY control vaccine. Trial participants were enrolled by age into subgroups of 18-55, 56-69 and 70-plus years, and around 150, 28 and 57 TCR-sequenced participants, respectively, were included in these subgroups.

V lost 1 base and J lost 8 bases; the stretch between them is 17 bases long. The CDR3 covers 16 residues, taking in both the cysteine and the phenylalanine. Only the CDR3 part of the read is kept: 48 bases, read in frame from the first base. Reading the germline V gene gives CDR1 MGHRA and CDR2 YSYEKL. The paper as a whole reports these results and caveats: The vaccine-associated CD4 TCRs covered the entire spike protein, and the dominant responses fell in regions 160-218 and 743-854. Only a handful of AZD1222 recipients were SARS-CoV-2 seropositive at baseline, limiting conclusions about previously exposed vaccinees. Reportedly, almost half of the unique spike-specific TCRs recognized epitopes lying outside the regions that are mutated in the B.1.351 and B.1.1.7 variants. Because no samples from the day 14 peak response were available, repertoires could be characterized only after the peak T cell response. The 56-69-year group was small, and its depth increase did not reach significance, likely because of low power. A significant rise in spike-specific TCR breadth and depth was observed after two AZD1222 doses relative to day 0 and relative to MenACWY recipients. Participants were mostly white British, with more females than males. The authors suggested clonal diversity may have been underestimated.

The label giving this sample's time point can be read as: about 28 days (+/-7) after the second vaccine dose. AZD1222 recipients given second doses at about 4 weeks or at about 12 weeks were pooled, since spike-specific TCR depth and breadth were not found to differ between the two schedules. Vaccinee samples were obtained from the UK trials COV001 and COV002, which included a single-blind randomized controlled phase 2/3 trial of AZD1222 (ChAdOx1 nCoV-19) in healthy adults. For TCRbeta chain sequencing, PBMC samples were collected from trial participants at day 0 and at day 28 after the second dose.

The rearrangement joined TRBV4-1 to TRBJ1-4, with a tentative D gene TRBD1 over 6 matching bases. The sequences come from peripheral blood, collected 28 days after the second AZD1222 dose. This TCR was recovered from an adult who received the AZD1222 COVID-19 vaccine. The CDR3 loop reads CASSQVGRGGREKLFF. The DNA is as follows: TGCGCCAGCAGCCAAGTCGGCCGAGGGGGTAGAGAAAAACTGTTTTTT.